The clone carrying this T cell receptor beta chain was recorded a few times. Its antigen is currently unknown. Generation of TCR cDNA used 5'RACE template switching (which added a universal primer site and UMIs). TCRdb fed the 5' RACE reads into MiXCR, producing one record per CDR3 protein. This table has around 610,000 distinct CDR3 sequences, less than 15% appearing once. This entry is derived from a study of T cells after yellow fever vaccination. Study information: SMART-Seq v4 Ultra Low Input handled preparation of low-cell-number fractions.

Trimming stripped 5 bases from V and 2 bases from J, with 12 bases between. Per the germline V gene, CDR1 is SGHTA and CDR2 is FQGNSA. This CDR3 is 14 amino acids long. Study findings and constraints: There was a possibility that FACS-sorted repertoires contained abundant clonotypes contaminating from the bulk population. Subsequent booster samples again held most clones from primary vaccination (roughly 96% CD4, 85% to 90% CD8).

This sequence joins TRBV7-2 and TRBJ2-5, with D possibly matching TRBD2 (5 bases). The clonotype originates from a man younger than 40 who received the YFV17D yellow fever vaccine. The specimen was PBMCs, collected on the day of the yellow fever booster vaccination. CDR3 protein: CASSVGSSQETQYF. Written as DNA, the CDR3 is TGTGCCAGCAGCGTGGGGAGTTCTCAAGAGACCCAGTACTTC. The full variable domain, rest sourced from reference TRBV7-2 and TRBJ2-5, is GAGVSQSPSNKVTEKGKDVELRCDPISGHTALYWYRQSLGQGLEFLIYFQGNSAPDKSGLPSDRFSAERTGGSVSTLTIQRTQQEDSAVYLCASSVGSSQETQYFGPGTRLLVL.